The 13 T cell receptor beta chains reported below all come from one sample, sequenced in a study of T cell responses to AZD1222 COVID-19 vaccine. Here immunoSEQ multiplex PCR was the method, and the copy in TCRdb shows in-frame clones only, minus some. The data contain 130,000 to 150,000 clones, more than 75% of them singletons. The input for sequencing was peripheral blood, taken on day 0 of MenACWY control vaccination. Receptors originate from an adult in good health.

The V gene is TRBV18, the J gene TRBJ1-5; 7 bases fit TRBD1. This CDR3 has 15 amino acids. After removal of 4 bases from V and 6 bases from J, the junction contained 9 bases not matched to a gene. The germline V gene has CDR1 KGHSH and CDR2 LQKENI. As DNA, the CDR3 is TGTGCCAGCTCACTAGCAGGGGGGTCTGTTCAGCCCCAGCATTTT. Its translation is CASSLAGGSVQPQHF.

The chain couples TRBV24-1 to TRBJ2-3, with 9 bases lining up with TRBD1. Germline V lookup: CDR1 KGHDR, CDR2 SFDVKD. The CDR3 extends over 16 amino acids. V lost 3 bases to trimming and J lost 6 bases; unmatched junction nucleotides: 9. The CDR3 reads CATSDAGTGLSDTQYF. CDR3 in DNA: TGTGCCACCAGTGATGCCGGGACAGGGTTGTCGGATACGCAGTATTTT.

J is TRBJ2-6 and V is TRBV7-8; the D gene is possibly TRBD1 (5 bases). V was cut by 0 bases and J by 0 bases, with 15 bases left in between. The length of the CDR3 is 19 residues. Germline V gene data show CDR1 as SGHVS and CDR2 as FQNEAQ. The CDR3 DNA reads TGTGCCAGCAGCTTAGCGCCCGCAGGGTCCCACTCTGGGGCCAACGTCCTGACTTTC. This codes for CASSLAPAGSHSGANVLTF. Looking up the rest from reference TRBV7-8 and TRBJ2-6 gives the full variable domain: GAGVSQSPRYKVAKRGQDVALRCDPISGHVSLFWYQQALGQGPEFLTYFQNEAQLDKSGLPSDRFFAERPEGSVSTLKIQRTQQEDSAVYLCASSLAPAGSHSGANVLTFGAGSRLTVL.

This clone occurred many times. This sequence joins TRBV28 and TRBJ1-6, with 9 bases identical to TRBD1. V shed 3 bases, J shed 11 bases, and the junction held 11 bases outside the gene matches. There are 16 residues in the CDR3. Germline CDR1 reads MDHEN; CDR2 reads SYDVKM. CDR3: CASSFRQGVGDTPLHF. The CDR3 DNA is TGTGCCAGCAGTTTCCGACAGGGGGTAGGGGACACACCCCTCCACTTT. The whole variable domain, remainder taken from reference TRBV28 and TRBJ1-6, is DVKVTQSSRYLVKRTGEKVFLECVQDMDHENMFWYRQDPGLGLRLIYFSYDVKMKEKGDIPEGYSVSREKKERFSLILESASTNQTSMYLCASSFRQGVGDTPLHFGNGTRLTVT.

This chain links TRBV6-5 with TRBJ1-2, with D hard to call. This CDR3 comprises 14 residues. V shed 2 bases and J shed 3 bases, with 10 bases lying between them. The germline CDR1 and CDR2 sequences are MNHEY and SVGAGI. CDR3 protein: CASSYDSGYYGYTF. CDR3 in DNA: TGTGCCAGCAGTTACGACTCTGGGTACTATGGCTACACCTTC.

The chain recombines TRBV27 with TRBJ1-2; D is possibly TRBD1 (6 bases). The CDR3 is 13 residues long. V was clipped by 2 bases and J by 8 bases, with 12 bases between them. Germline values: CDR1 MNHEY, CDR2 SMNVEV (reference sequence). The CDR3 protein is CASSLGGAGGYTF. DNA of the CDR3: TGTGCCAGCAGTTTAGGGGGGGCTGGGGGCTACACCTTC.

Points on this clone: Its ends do not fully match the called genes, so a read error is possible. The CDR3 spells CASSLSLISPLHF. Written as DNA, the CDR3 is TGTGCCAGCAGCTTATCCTTGATTTCACCCCTCCACTTT. V usage is TRBV27 and J usage is TRBJ1-6; D ambiguous. CDR3 length: 13 residues. CDR1 is MNHEY and CDR2 is SMNVEV in the germline V gene (reference sequence).

A remark on this clone: Within the sample, other DNA sequences also encode this same CDR3. This chain joins TRBV6-1 and TRBJ1-5, with D uncertain. The germline gives CDR1 MNHNS, CDR2 SASEGT. The length of the CDR3 is 15 residues. Deletions cut 1 base from V and 0 bases from J, with 7 bases between. The CDR3 is CASSEDGNSNQPQHF. For the CDR3, the DNA is TGTGCCAGCAGTGAAGACGGCAATAGCAATCAGCCCCAGCATTTT.

The CDR3 DNA reads as TGTGCCAGCAGCTTTCAGGGGGCACGAGGGGAAAAACTGTTTTTT. It specifies CASSFQGARGEKLFF. The chain uses TRBV9 and TRBJ1-4, with TRBD1 matching over 8 bases. The CDR3 consists of 15 residues. The germline CDR1 and CDR2 sequences are SGDLS and YYNGEE. The junction had 10 bases not matched to a gene; V was cut back by 4 bases and J by 8 bases.

The CDR3 region is CASSGRTGGTNTIYF. The DNA for the CDR3 is TGTGCCAGCAGTGGAAGGACAGGGGGCACAAACACCATATATTTT. The chain is built from TRBV28 and TRBJ1-3; 11 nucleotides line up with TRBD1. J was trimmed by 6 bases and V by 5 bases; bases with no gene match: 6. This CDR3 region has 15 residues. Germline CDR1 and CDR2: MDHEN and SYDVKM.

The gene calls are TRBV19 and TRBJ1-1, with D possibly being TRBD1 (5 bases). Trimming removed 1 base at V and 1 base at J, with 7 bases between. Germline V CDR1 and CDR2: LNHDA, SQIVND (reference sequence). The CDR3 contains 14 residues. The CDR3 sequence is CASSIGQTNTEAFF. The DNA for the CDR3 is TGTGCCAGTAGTATAGGACAGACGAACACTGAAGCTTTCTTT.

The chain joins TRBV19 to TRBJ1-2; no clear D gene. Germline loops: CDR1 LNHDA, CDR2 SQIVND (reference sequence). CDR3 size: 14 residues. The V and J ends lost 4 bases and 6 bases respectively, with 15 bases between them. The CDR3 here is CASSRQESSDGYTF. The CDR3 DNA reads as TGTGCCAGTAGTAGGCAGGAGTCGTCCGATGGCTACACCTTC.

The chain combines TRBV28 with TRBJ2-5; no definite D call. Deletions cut 3 bases from V and 3 bases from J, with 17 bases between. CDR3 length equals 16 residues. Per germline, CDR1 MDHEN and CDR2 SYDVKM. CDR3 bases: TGTGCCAGCAGTTTGGGCCTCATCAGGCGAGAAGAGACCCAGTACTTC. Protein sequence: CASSLGLIRREETQYF.